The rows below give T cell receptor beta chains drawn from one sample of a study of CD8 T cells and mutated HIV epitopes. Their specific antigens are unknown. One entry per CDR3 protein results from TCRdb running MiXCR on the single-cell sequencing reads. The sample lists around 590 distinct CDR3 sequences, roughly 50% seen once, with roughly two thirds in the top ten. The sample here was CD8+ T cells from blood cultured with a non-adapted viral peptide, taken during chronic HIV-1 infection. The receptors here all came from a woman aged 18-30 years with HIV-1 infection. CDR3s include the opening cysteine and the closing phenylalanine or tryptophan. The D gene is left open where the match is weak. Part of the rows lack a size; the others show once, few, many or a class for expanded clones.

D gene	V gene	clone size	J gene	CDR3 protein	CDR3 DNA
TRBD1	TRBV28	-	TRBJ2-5	CASSLTGTEETQYF	TGTGCCAGCAGTCTTACCGGGACAGAAGAGACCCAGTACTTC
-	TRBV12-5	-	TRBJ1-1	CASGLETNTEAFF	TGTGCTAGTGGTTTGGAGACAAACACTGAAGCTTTCTTT
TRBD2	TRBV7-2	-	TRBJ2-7	CVSSYASGGAYEQYF	TGTGTCAGCAGCTATGCTAGCGGGGGGGCCTACGAGCAGTACTTC
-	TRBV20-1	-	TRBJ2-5	CSAIRRTVTQYF	TGCAGTGCTATTAGACGAACTGTGACCCAGTACTTC
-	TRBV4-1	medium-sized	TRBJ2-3	CASSKDGDTQYF	TGCGCCAGCAGCAAGGACGGGGATACGCAGTATTTT
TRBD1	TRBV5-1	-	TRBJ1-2	CVSSSDLDRGRGGYTF	TGCGTCAGCAGCTCGGACCTCGACAGGGGGCGCGGTGGCTACACCTTC
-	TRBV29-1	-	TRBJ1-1	CSVGLLGHMGAFF	TGCAGCGTCGGGCTACTGGGTCACATGGGAGCTTTCTTT
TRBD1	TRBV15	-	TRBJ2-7	CATSTAHGTGVRYEQYF	TGTGCCACCAGCACAGCACATGGGACAGGGGTTCGATACGAGCAGTACTTC
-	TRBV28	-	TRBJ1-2	CASRGQGSGNTF	TGTGCCAGCAGGGGACAAGGCTCTGGAAACACCTTC
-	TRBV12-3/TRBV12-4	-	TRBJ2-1	CASSPPISYNEQFF	TGTGCCAGCAGCCCCCCCATCTCCTACAATGAGCAGTTCTTC
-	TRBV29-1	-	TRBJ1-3	CSRPQGSGNTIYF	TGCAGCAGACCACAGGGCTCTGGAAACACCATATATTTT
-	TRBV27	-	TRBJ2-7	CASSLRYGSSPYEQYF	TGTGCCAGCAGTTTACGGTACGGTTCGAGTCCCTACGAGCAGTACTTC
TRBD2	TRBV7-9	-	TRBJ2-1	CASTIEAGLHNEQFF	TGTGCCAGCACCATTGAAGCGGGACTCCACAATGAGCAGTTCTTC
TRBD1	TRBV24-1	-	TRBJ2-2	CATETGDFGELFF	TGTGCCACGGAGACAGGGGACTTTGGGGAGCTGTTTTTT
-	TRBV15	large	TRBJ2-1	CATSRELGGHEQFF	TGTGCCACCAGCAGGGAACTAGGTGGCCATGAGCAGTTCTTC
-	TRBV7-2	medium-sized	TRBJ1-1	CASSSLPGGAEAFF	TGTGCCAGCAGCTCCCTACCGGGAGGCGCTGAAGCTTTCTTT
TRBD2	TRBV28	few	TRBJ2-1	CASSSGGLAGTYNEQFF	TGTGCCAGCAGTTCGGGGGGACTAGCGGGAACCTACAATGAGCAGTTCTTC
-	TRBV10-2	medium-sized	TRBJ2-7	CASSEYVGVGYEQYF	TGCGCCAGCAGTGAGTATGTCGGGGTTGGCTACGAGCAGTACTTC
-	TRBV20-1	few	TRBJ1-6	CSARPPRPGGSPLHF	TGCAGTGCCCGCCCCCCAAGGCCGGGTGGATCACCCCTCCACTTT
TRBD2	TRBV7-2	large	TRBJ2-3	CASSRDLAGGRSDTQYF	TGTGCCAGCAGCCGCGATCTAGCGGGGGGTCGGTCAGATACGCAGTATTTT
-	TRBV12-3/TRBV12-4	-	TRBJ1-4	CASSPGENFEKLFF	TGTGCCAGCAGCCCAGGGGAAAATTTCGAAAAACTGTTTTTT
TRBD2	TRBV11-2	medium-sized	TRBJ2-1	CASSFLLAGMDEQFF	TGTGCCAGCAGCTTTTTGCTAGCGGGGATGGATGAGCAGTTCTTC
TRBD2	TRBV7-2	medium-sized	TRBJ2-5	CASFRGGGETQYF	TGTGCCAGCTTCCGGGGGGGCGGGGAGACCCAGTACTTC
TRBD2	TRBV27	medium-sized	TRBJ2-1	CASSLSRLAGSNEQFF	TGTGCCAGCAGTTTATCTAGGCTAGCGGGTTCCAATGAGCAGTTCTTC
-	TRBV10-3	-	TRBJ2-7	CAISEGLGQGNGEQYF	TGTGCCATCAGTGAAGGTTTGGGGCAGGGCAATGGTGAGCAGTACTTC
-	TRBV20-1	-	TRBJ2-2	CSARATGPQTGEPFF	TGCAGTGCTAGGGCTACGGGACCTCAGACCGGGGAGCCGTTTTTT
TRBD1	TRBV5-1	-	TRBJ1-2	CASSLEDRTPFFYGYTF	TGCGCCAGCAGCTTGGAGGACAGGACCCCATTTTTCTATGGCTACACCTTC
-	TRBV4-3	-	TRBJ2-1	CASSQASGINEQFF	TGCGCCAGCAGCCAAGCATCAGGGATCAATGAGCAGTTCTTC
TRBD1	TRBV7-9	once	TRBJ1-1	CASSLPTGGENTEAFF	TGTGCCAGCAGCTTACCGACAGGGGGCGAGAACACTGAAGCTTTCTTT
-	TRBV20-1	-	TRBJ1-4	CSAGGNAESWHMGVF	TGCAGTGCTGGAGGGAACGCAGAGTCGTGGCACATGGGGGTTTTT
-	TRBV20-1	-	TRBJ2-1	CSARDGNLLNEQFF	TGCAGTGCTAGGGACGGGAACCTCCTCAATGAGCAGTTCTTC
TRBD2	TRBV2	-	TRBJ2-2	CASGRTSLNTGELFF	TGTGCCAGCGGACGGACTAGCCTGAACACCGGGGAGCTGTTTTTT
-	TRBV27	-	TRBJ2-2	CASSPLDSTDTLFF	TGTGCCAGCAGTCCCCTCGATAGCACAGATACGCTGTTTTTT
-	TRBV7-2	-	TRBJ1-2	CASSQDSEGYGHTF	TGTGCCAGCAGCCAGGACAGCGAGGGCTATGGCCACACCTTC
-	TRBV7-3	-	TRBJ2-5	CASSFGGNIGETQYF	TGTGCCAGCAGCTTTGGGGGGAACATTGGGGAGACCCAGTACTTC
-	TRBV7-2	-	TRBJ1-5	CVSSFSVGSNRPQHF	TGTGTCAGCAGCTTCAGCGTGGGTAGCAATCGGCCCCAGCATTTT
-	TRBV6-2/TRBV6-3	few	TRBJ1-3	CASSTPGPKGPSSGNTIYF	TGTGCCAGCAGTACTCCGGGCCCTAAAGGACCGAGCTCTGGAAACACCATATATTTT
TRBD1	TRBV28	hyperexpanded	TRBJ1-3	CASRIQGAGNTIYF	TGTGCCAGCAGAATACAGGGGGCTGGAAACACCATATATTTT
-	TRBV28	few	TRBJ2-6	CASSSDVWTLSSGANVLTF	TGTGCCAGCAGTTCCGATGTTTGGACCCTCAGCTCTGGGGCCAACGTCCTGACTTTC
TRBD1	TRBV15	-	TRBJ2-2	CATSRGSGPGTGVPGDTGELFF	TGTGCCACCAGCAGAGGGAGCGGTCCAGGGACAGGTGTTCCCGGAGACACCGGGGAGCTGTTTTTT
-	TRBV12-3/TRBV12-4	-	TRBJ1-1	CASTGLDTEAFF	TGTGCCAGCACCGGGTTGGACACTGAAGCTTTCTTT
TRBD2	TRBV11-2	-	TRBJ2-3	CASSLGGGGPSTDTQYF	TGTGCCAGCAGCTTAGGGGGCGGGGGACCTAGCACAGATACGCAGTATTTT
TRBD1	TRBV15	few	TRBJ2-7	CATSTAGGTGVPGDTGEQYF	TGTGCCACCAGCACAGCAGGGGGGACAGGTGTTCCCGGAGACACCGGGGAGCAGTACTTC
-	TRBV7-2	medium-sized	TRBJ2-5	CASTRGGGETQYF	TGTGCCAGCACCCGAGGGGGGGGTGAGACCCAGTACTTC
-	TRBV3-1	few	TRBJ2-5	CASSPLLSGETQCF	TGTGCCAGCAGCCCGCTCTTGAGTGGAGAGACCCAGTGCTTC
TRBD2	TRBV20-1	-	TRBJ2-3	CSARDQGRGLAGGLGTDTQYF	TGCAGTGCTAGAGATCAGGGCAGGGGACTAGCGGGGGGGCTGGGCACAGATACGCAGTATTTT
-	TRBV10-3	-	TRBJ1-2	CAISENRVGGYTF	TGTGCCATCAGTGAGAACAGGGTGGGTGGCTACACCTTC
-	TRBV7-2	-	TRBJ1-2	CASSSSDPGDYGYTF	TGTGCCAGCAGCTCCAGCGACCCCGGTGACTATGGCTACACCTTC
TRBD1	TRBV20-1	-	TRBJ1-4	CGAGGLGTEEKLFF	TGCGGTGCAGGGGGCTTGGGCACTGAAGAAAAACTGTTTTTT